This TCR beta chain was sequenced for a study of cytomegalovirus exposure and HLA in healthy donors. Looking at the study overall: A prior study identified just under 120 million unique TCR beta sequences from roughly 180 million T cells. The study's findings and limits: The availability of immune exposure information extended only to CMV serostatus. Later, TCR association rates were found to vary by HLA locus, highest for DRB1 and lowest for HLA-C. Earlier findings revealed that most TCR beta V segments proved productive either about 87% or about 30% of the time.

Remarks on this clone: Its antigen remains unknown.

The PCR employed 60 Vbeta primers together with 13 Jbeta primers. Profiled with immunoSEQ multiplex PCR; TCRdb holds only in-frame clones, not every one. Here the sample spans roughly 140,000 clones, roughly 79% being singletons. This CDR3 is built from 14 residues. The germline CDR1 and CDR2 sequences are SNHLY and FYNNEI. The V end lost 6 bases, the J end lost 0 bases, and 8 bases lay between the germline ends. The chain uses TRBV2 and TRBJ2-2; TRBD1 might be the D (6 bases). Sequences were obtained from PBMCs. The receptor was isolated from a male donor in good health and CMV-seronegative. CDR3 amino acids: CASSGQSNTGELFF. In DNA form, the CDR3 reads TGTGCCAGCAGCGGACAGTCGAACACCGGGGAGCTGTTTTTT. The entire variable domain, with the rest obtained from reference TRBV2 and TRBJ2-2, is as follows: EPEVTQTPSHQVTQMGQEVILRCVPISNHLYFYWYRQILGQKVEFLVSFYNNEISEKSEIFDDQFSVERPDGSNFTLKIRSTKLEDSAMYFCASSGQSNTGELFFGEGSRLTVL.